A single sample is the source of the 20 T cell receptor beta chains below, sequenced in a study of blood T cell repertoires in COVID-19. Only in-frame clones appear in the TCRdb table, and some are missing; sequencing was by immunoSEQ multiplex PCR. The sample gives over 60,000 clones, 70% to 90% of which show up once; 6.7% is in the top ten. Material for sequencing was peripheral blood. These receptors were taken from a woman over 75 with active COVID-19.

In this sample, this clone turned up once. This rearrangement joins TRBV7-2 to TRBJ2-7; 7 nucleotides line up with TRBD1. V was pared by 3 bases and J by 3 bases, with 2 bases of the junction left unmatched. This CDR3 has 13 amino acids. Per germline, CDR1 SGHTA and CDR2 FQGNSA. The CDR3 nucleotides are TGTGCCAGCAGCTTGTCAGGGGGCTACGAGCAGTACTTC. This sequence encodes CASSLSGGYEQYF.

The V gene is TRBV4-1, the J gene TRBJ2-3; D uncertain. The CDR3 covers 14 residues. Trimming removed 0 bases from V and 0 bases from J, with 4 bases in between. Germline V gene sequence: CDR1 MGHRA, CDR2 YSYEKL. The DNA for the CDR3 is TGCGCCAGCAGCCAAGATCCTAGCACAGATACGCAGTATTTT. Translating gives CASSQDPSTDTQYF.

The table lists this clone with a count of one. The rearrangement joins TRBV19 to TRBJ2-3; D gene unclear. The length of the CDR3 is 14 residues. The V end was cut by 3 bases, the J end by 6 bases, with 13 bases between. Germline CDR1 LNHDA, CDR2 SQIVND (reference sequence). The CDR3, as DNA: TGTGCCAGTAGTATGGGCGACGGTATGGATACGCAGTATTTT. As protein: CASSMGDGMDTQYF.

The chain has TRBV7-9 and TRBJ1-1; 8 bases map to TRBD1. CDR1 and CDR2 (germline): SEHNR, FQNEAQ (reference sequence). V lost 6 bases, J lost 5 bases, and 8 bases stayed unmatched. This CDR3 is built from 14 residues. In DNA form, the CDR3 reads TGTGCCAGCAGACAGGGGGGCGTCGGAACTGAAGCTTTCTTT. Protein sequence: CASRQGGVGTEAFF.

This clone has only a few counts. The V call is TRBV29-1, the J call TRBJ2-2; 9 positions agree with TRBD2. The germline CDR1 and CDR2 sequences are SQVTM and ANQGSEA. Trimming at V came to 6 bases and at J to 5 bases, leaving 1 base not matched to a gene. This CDR3 is built from 12 residues. The DNA of the CDR3 is TGCAGCGTGACTAGCGGTACCGGGGAGCTGTTTTTT. Residues: CSVTSGTGELFF.

This clone turned up a few times. The chain employs TRBV9 and TRBJ1-3, with D maybe TRBD1 (6 bases). Trimming shortened V by 0 bases and J by 8 bases, and 6 bases separated the two germline ends. Germline CDR1 is SGDLS and CDR2 is YYNGEE. The length of the CDR3 is 12 residues. CDR3 nucleotides: TGTGCCAGCAGCGTAGGACAGGACACCATATATTTT. This sequence encodes CASSVGQDTIYF.

This clone was recorded once. V is TRBV11-3 and J is TRBJ2-1; 9 positions match TRBD2. Germline assignment: CDR1 SGHNT and CDR2 YENEEA. V was pared by 2 bases and J by 6 bases, with 11 bases of the junction left unmatched. This CDR3 has 17 residues. In nucleotides, the CDR3 is TGTGCCAGCAGCTTATCGCTGGGGGCTAGCGGGGTCAATGAGCAGTTCTTC. This encodes CASSLSLGASGVNEQFF.

V and J are TRBV27 and TRBJ1-2, with TRBD1 as a possible D gene (6 bases). The CDR3 is made up of 14 amino acids. Germline V gives CDR1 MNHEY, CDR2 SMNVEV (reference sequence). Trimming stripped 3 bases from V and 2 bases from J, with 10 bases between. This chain's CDR3 is CASSFGQFNYGYTF. The CDR3 DNA follows: TGTGCCAGCAGTTTCGGACAGTTCAACTATGGCTACACCTTC.

The V gene is TRBV2, the J gene TRBJ1-3; D gene ambiguous. The CDR3 is made up of 14 amino acids. The germline gives CDR1 SNHLY, CDR2 FYNNEI. Trimming took off 6 bases at V and 1 base at J, with 10 bases between the two ends. For the CDR3, the DNA is TGTGCCAGCAGCATACAGAATTCTGGAAACACCATATATTTT. It yields the protein CASSIQNSGNTIYF. The full variable domain, rest sourced from reference TRBV2 and TRBJ1-3, is EPEVTQTPSHQVTQMGQEVILRCVPISNHLYFYWYRQILGQKVEFLVSFYNNEISEKSEIFDDQFSVERPDGSNFTLKIRSTKLEDSAMYFCASSIQNSGNTIYFGEGSWLTVV.

The chain has TRBV7-9 and TRBJ2-1; 10 bases map to TRBD2. CDR1 and CDR2 from the germline V gene are SEHNR and FQNEAQ (reference sequence). This CDR3 is built from 15 residues. The V and J ends lost 3 bases and 3 bases, in that order; junction bases with no gene match: 2. DNA of the CDR3: TGTGCCAGCAGCTTCTCTAGCGGGAGCTACAATGAGCAGTTCTTC. It translates to CASSFSSGSYNEQFF.

This sequence joins TRBV9 and TRBJ2-3; 9 bases match TRBD2. Germline CDR1 is SGDLS and CDR2 is YYNGEE. J gave up 2 bases and V 3 bases, and 7 bases lay outside the gene matches. The CDR3 has 16 amino acids. This CDR3 is CASSDTSGPSTDTQYF. The CDR3 nucleotides are TGTGCCAGCAGCGACACTAGCGGGCCTTCCACAGATACGCAGTATTTT.

The chain couples TRBV5-4 to TRBJ1-4; TRBD1 is a possible D gene (5 bases). Germline V gene lookup returns CDR1 SGHNT and CDR2 YYREEE (reference sequence). The CDR3 spans 15 residues. V shed 0 bases and J shed 6 bases, with 12 bases lying between them. CDR3 nucleotides: TGTGCCAGCAGCTTGGACGGACGGGGGGATGAAAAACTGTTTTTT. Translation: CASSLDGRGDEKLFF.

The sample holds one count of this clone. V is TRBV7-6 and J is TRBJ2-1, with 12 bases that match TRBD2. The CDR3 spans 15 residues. Trimming cost V 5 bases and J 7 bases; bases outside gene matches: 6. Germline lookup yields CDR1 SGHVS and CDR2 FNYEAQ. The CDR3 is CASSGLAGRGNEQFF. DNA for the CDR3: TGTGCCAGCAGCGGACTAGCGGGGAGAGGGAATGAGCAGTTCTTC.

This sequence joins TRBV7-2 and TRBJ2-2; 7 positions match TRBD2. J gave up 2 bases and V 1 base, and 4 bases lay outside the gene matches. The CDR3 is 16 amino acids. Germline V gene lookup returns CDR1 SGHTA and CDR2 FQGNSA. For the CDR3, the DNA is TGTGCCAGCAGCTTAGTTAGCGGGCGCAACACCGGGGAGCTGTTTTTT. Amino acid sequence: CASSLVSGRNTGELFF.

This clone was observed a single time. The chain recombines TRBV2 with TRBJ2-3; 15 positions agree with TRBD2. Germline-derived CDR1 and CDR2 are SNHLY and FYNNEI. The trim removed 6 bases at V and 6 bases at J, leaving 10 bases unmatched. The CDR3 consists of 17 residues. For the CDR3, the DNA is TGTGCCAGCAGCTCCGGACTAGCGGGAGGGTCGGCGGATACGCAGTATTTT. It encodes CASSSGLAGGSADTQYF.

V gene TRBV2 combines with J gene TRBJ2-5; 9 bases are shared with TRBD1. The CDR3 consists of 13 residues. CDR1 is SNHLY, CDR2 FYNNEI, per germline. V gave up 7 bases and J gave up 4 bases; unmatched junction bases: 4. The CDR3: CASTGTGLETQYF. In DNA form, the CDR3 reads TGTGCCAGCACCGGGACAGGGTTAGAGACCCAGTACTTC.

This chain joins TRBV11-2 and TRBJ1-6; D gene ambiguous. The germline V and J ends were trimmed by 0 bases and 7 bases, with 7 bases remaining between them. CDR3 length: 14 residues. Germline loops: CDR1 SGHAT, CDR2 FQNNGV. This CDR3 reads CASSLDPRNSPLHF. The CDR3 nucleotides are TGTGCCAGCAGCTTAGATCCTAGGAATTCACCCCTCCACTTT.

The genes are TRBV2 and TRBJ2-7, with 12 bases identical to TRBD2. From germline, CDR1 is SNHLY and CDR2 FYNNEI. V lost 5 bases, J lost 4 bases, and 6 bases stayed unmatched. CDR3 size: 15 residues. Here the CDR3 reads CASSSLTSGRYEQYF. Here the CDR3 DNA reads TGTGCCAGCAGTTCTCTGACTAGCGGGAGATACGAGCAGTACTTC.

This chain connects TRBV28 to TRBJ1-2; possible D gene TRBD1, 6 bases. Trimming left V 6 bases short and J 3 bases short, with 11 bases between. From germline, CDR1 is MDHEN and CDR2 SYDVKM. The CDR3 is 13 residues long. This CDR3 is CASSPGQHYGYTF. CDR3 bases: TGTGCCAGCAGCCCAGGACAGCACTATGGCTACACCTTC.

The V gene is TRBV5-5, the J gene TRBJ2-1; 7 nucleotides agree with TRBD1. V was clipped by 2 bases and J by 3 bases; unmatched bases: 5. CDR3 length equals 15 residues. The germline V gene has CDR1 SGHKS and CDR2 YYEKEE (reference sequence). As DNA, the CDR3 is TGTGCCAGCAGCTTCGAGGACAGGAGCTACAATGAGCAGTTCTTC. Translating it yields CASSFEDRSYNEQFF.